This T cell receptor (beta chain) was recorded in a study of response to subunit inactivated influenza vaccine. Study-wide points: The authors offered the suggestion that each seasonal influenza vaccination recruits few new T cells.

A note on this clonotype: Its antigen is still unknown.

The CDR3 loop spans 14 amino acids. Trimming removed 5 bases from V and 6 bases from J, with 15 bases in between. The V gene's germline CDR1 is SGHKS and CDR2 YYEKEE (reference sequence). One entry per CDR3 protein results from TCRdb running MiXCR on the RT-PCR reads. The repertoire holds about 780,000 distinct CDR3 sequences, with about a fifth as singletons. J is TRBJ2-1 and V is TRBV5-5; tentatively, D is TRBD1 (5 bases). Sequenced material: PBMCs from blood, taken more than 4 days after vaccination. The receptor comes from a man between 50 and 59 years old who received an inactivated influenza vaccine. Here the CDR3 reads CASSIRSTVNEQFF. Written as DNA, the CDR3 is TGTGCCAGCAGTATCCGGTCGACAGTCAATGAGCAGTTCTTC.